This entry features one T cell receptor (beta chain) sequence. Its antigen is as yet unknown. These data come from a study of T cells expressing NK-cell markers. Study background: It was sorted CD3+CD56-NKG2C+, CD3+CD56+NKG2C- and CD3+CD56+NKG2C+ T cells that provided the TCR beta repertoires.

Whole-study findings and limits: In a handful of donors, dominant clonotypes made up about 25-60.1% of CD3+CD56-NKG2C+ cells. The dominant NKG2C+ clonotypes represented about 1.0-7.0% of CD8+ T cells in five or six donors.

cDNA encoding TCR beta was synthesized via 5'RACE template switching incorporating UMIs. TCRdb derives one entry per CDR3 protein from the 5' RACE reads, leaving out DNA. This table holds a few hundred thousand distinct CDR3 sequences. The sample consisted of blood T cells: a sorted CD56 or NKG2C T cell subset, CD4+ or CD8+ T cells, or bulk PBMC T cells (not recorded which). This TCR derives from a man between 18 and 69 years old in good health.

CDR3 region: CASSPETGLHNEQFF. This chain joins TRBV7-9 and TRBJ2-1; the D gene TCRdb calls, TRBD1, cannot be checked with no DNA. CDR3 size: 15 residues. CDR1 and CDR2 from the germline V gene are SEHNR and FQNEAQ (reference sequence). The full variable domain, in which reference TRBV7-9 and TRBJ2-1 provide the parts outside the CDR3, is DTGVSQNPRHKITKRGQNVTFRCDPISEHNRLYWYRQTLGQGPEFLTYFQNEAQLEKSRLLSDRFSAERPKGSFSTLEIQRTEQGDSAMYLCASSPETGLHNEQFFGPGTRLTVL.